One and the same sample provided the 4 T cell receptor beta chains below, sequenced in a study of control samples from healthy donors and cancer patients. Data came from immunoSEQ multiplex PCR; TCRdb stores just in-frame clones and leaves some out. The top ten hold about 3% of the sample, which has 130,000 or so clones, approximately 87% seen once. Input material: blood. The receptors derive from a man aged 55 to 70 in good health.

This clone was seen a handful of times. The CDR3 protein is CASWPAGRNQPQHF. In nucleotides, the CDR3 is TGTGCCAGTTGGCCCGCGGGCCGTAATCAGCCCCAGCATTTT. The chain joins TRBV19 to TRBJ1-5; unclear D gene. Germline values: CDR1 LNHDA, CDR2 SQIVND (reference sequence). CDR3 length equals 14 residues. The V gene lost 8 bases and the J gene lost 4 bases, with 15 bases spanning the gap.

This clone has only a few counts. V is TRBV6-5 and J is TRBJ1-1; D possibly corresponds to TRBD1 (6 bases). V dropped 6 bases and J dropped 0 bases, with 14 bases sitting between them. CDR1 is MNHEY, CDR2 SVGAGI, per germline. The length of the CDR3 is 15 residues. CDR3 DNA sequence: TGTGCCAGCAGCGAGGTGGACAGAATGAACACTGAAGCTTTCTTT. Its translation: CASSEVDRMNTEAFF.

The chain is built from TRBV9 and TRBJ1-4, with unresolved D. The germline CDR1 and CDR2 sequences are SGDLS and YYNGEE. The V end was cut by 0 bases, the J end by 3 bases, with 9 bases between. The CDR3 spans 15 residues. The CDR3 DNA follows: TGTGCCAGCAGCGTAGATAATAATGCTAATGAAAAACTGTTTTTT. Amino acid sequence: CASSVDNNANEKLFF.

With regard to this clone: This CDR3 is also generated by other DNA sequences in the sample. The chain combines TRBV9 with TRBJ1-1; tentatively, D is TRBD1 (5 bases). The CDR3 consists of 13 residues. Germline V gene sequence: CDR1 SGDLS, CDR2 YYNGEE. V was cut by 1 base and J by 1 base, with 5 bases left in between. This CDR3 is CASSVRGNTEAFF. The CDR3 DNA follows: TGTGCCAGCAGCGTAAGGGGGAACACTGAAGCTTTCTTT.